This TCR beta chain was recorded in a study of graft-versus-host responses after intestinal transplantation. The wider study: Induction using anti-thymocyte globulin, followed by tacrolimus and steroids for around 3 years, was given to all recipients.

Study-level results: Where graft-donor T cell macrochimerism was present, patients had high graft-versus-host to host-versus-graft clonal ratios in allografts. Recipient marrow showed GvH clones, some seen first in ileum or blood. Early post-transplant falls in HvG clones accompanied the peak levels of circulating GvH clones.

This clone was observed a handful of times. Its specificity is not known. The authors processed graft tissue to release intraepithelial and lamina propria lymphocytes. Produced via immunoSEQ multiplex PCR; TCRdb's table is partial and in-frame only. The sample has about 19,000 clones; approximately 79% are singletons. CDR1 is MNHNS, CDR2 SASEGT, per germline. The V gene end was trimmed by 2 bases and the J gene end by 3 bases; junction bases not matched to a gene: 4. The CDR3 consists of 15 residues. V and J are TRBV6-1 and TRBJ2-7, with TRBD1 matching over 10 bases. The sample was ileum tissue, taken roughly three weeks after intestinal transplant. The receptor comes from a human patient who received an intestinal transplant, so some T cells may come from the graft donor. In DNA, the CDR3 is TGTGCCAGCAGTGAATGGGGACAGGGGAACTACGAGCAGTACTTC. Translating gives CASSEWGQGNYEQYF.